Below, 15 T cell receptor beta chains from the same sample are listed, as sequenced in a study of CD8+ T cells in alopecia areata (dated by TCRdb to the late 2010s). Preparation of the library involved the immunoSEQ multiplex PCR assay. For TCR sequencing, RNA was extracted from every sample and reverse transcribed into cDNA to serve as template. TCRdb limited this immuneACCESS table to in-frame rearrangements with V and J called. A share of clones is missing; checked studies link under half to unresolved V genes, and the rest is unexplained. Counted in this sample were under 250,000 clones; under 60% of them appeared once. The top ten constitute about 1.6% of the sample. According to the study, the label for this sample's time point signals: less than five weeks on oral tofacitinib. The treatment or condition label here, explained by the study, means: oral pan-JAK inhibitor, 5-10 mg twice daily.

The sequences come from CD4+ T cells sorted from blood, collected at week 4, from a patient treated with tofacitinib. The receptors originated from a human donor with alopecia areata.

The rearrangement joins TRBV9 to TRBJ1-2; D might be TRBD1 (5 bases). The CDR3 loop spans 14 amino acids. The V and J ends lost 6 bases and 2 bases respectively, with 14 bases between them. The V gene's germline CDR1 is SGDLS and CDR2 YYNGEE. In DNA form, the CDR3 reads TGTGCCAGCACCCCCAGCAGGGCGAACTATGGCTACACCTTC. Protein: CASTPSRANYGYTF.

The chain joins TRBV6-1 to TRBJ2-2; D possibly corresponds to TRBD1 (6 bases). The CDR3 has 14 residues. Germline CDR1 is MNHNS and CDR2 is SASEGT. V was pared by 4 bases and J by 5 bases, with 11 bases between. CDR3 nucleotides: TGTGCCAGCAGTGTAGATAGGGGGACCGGGGAGCTGTTTTTT. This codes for CASSVDRGTGELFF.

CDR3 amino acids: CASKGETVGEQFF. The DNA for the CDR3 is TGTGCCAGCAAGGGGGAAACGGTTGGTGAGCAGTTCTTC. The gene calls are TRBV2 and TRBJ2-1, with D possibly being TRBD1 (6 bases). The CDR3 spans 13 residues. The ends were cut back, 7 bases at V and 9 bases at J, with 16 bases in the middle. CDR1 and CDR2 from the germline V gene are SNHLY and FYNNEI.

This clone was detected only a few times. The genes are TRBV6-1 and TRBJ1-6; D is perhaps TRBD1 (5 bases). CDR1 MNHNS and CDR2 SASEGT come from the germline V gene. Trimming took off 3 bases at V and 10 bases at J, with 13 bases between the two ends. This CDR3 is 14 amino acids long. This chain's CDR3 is CASSEGRISSPLHF. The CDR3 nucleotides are TGTGCCAGCAGTGAGGGGCGAATCTCATCACCCCTCCACTTT.

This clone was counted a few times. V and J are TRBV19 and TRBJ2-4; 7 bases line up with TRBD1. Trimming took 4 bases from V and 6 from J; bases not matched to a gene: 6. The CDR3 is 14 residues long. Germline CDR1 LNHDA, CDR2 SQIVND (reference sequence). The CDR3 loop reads CASSTQGSLNIQYF. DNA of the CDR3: TGTGCCAGTAGTACACAGGGGAGTCTAAACATTCAGTACTTC.

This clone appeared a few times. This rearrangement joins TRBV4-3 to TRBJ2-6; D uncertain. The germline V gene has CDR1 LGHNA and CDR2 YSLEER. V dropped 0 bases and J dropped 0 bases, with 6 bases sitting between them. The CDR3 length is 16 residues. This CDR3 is CASSQETASGANVLTF. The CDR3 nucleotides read TGCGCCAGCAGCCAAGAGACGGCCTCTGGGGCCAACGTCCTGACTTTC.

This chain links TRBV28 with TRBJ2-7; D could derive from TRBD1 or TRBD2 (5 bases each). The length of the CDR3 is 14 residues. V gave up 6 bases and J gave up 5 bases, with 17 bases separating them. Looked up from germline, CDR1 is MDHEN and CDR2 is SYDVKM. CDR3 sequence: CASSRTGARDEQYF. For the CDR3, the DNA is TGTGCCAGCAGCCGGACTGGGGCCAGGGACGAGCAGTACTTC.

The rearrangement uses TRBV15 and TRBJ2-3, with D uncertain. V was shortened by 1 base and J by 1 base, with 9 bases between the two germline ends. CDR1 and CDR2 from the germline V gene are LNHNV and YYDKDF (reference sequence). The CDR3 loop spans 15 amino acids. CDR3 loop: CATSRGGQGTDTQYF. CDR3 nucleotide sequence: TGTGCCACCAGCAGAGGCGGTCAGGGCACAGATACGCAGTATTTT.

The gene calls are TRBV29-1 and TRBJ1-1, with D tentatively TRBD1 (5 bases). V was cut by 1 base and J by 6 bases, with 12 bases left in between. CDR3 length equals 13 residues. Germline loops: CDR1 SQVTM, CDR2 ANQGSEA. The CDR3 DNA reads TGCAGCGTTGAAGTTCGGGGACTCTCTGAAGCTTTCTTT. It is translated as CSVEVRGLSEAFF.

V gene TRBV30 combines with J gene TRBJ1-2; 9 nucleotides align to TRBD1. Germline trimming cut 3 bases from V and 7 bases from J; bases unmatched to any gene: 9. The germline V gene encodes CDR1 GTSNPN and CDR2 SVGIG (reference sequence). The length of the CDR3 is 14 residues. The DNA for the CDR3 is TGTGCCTGGAGGGTAAGGACAGGGGTGTCTGGCTACACCTTC. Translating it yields CAWRVRTGVSGYTF.

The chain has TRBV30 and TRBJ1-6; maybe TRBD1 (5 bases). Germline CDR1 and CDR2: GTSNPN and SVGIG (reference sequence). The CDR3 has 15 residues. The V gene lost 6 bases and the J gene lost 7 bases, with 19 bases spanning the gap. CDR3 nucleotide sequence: TGTGCCTGCCTGGATGGGGGACTACCCAATTCACCCCTCCACTTT. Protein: CACLDGGLPNSPLHF.

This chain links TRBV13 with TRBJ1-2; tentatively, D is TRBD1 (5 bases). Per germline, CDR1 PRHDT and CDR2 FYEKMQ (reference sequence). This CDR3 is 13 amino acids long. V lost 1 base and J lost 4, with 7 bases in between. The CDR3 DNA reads TGTGCCAGCAGCTTAGTGGGGACCTATGGCTACACCTTC. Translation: CASSLVGTYGYTF. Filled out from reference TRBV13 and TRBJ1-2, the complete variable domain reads AAGVIQSPRHLIKEKRETATLKCYPIPRHDTVYWYQQGPGQDPQFLISFYEKMQSDKGSIPDRFSAQQFSDYHSELNMSSLELGDSALYFCASSLVGTYGYTFGSGTRLTVV.

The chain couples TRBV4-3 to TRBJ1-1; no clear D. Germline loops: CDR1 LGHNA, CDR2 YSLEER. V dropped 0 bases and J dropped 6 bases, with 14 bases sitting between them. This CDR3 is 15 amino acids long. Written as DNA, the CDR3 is TGCGCCAGCAGCCAAGATAGGGATCTCCGGGCTGAAGCTTTCTTT. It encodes CASSQDRDLRAEAFF.

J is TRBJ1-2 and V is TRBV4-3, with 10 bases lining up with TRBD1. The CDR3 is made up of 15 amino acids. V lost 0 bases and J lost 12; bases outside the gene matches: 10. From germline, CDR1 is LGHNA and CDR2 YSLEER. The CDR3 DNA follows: TGCGCCAGCAGCCAAGATGGGACAGGGGTTTCGTTGAACACCTTC. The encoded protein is CASSQDGTGVSLNTF.

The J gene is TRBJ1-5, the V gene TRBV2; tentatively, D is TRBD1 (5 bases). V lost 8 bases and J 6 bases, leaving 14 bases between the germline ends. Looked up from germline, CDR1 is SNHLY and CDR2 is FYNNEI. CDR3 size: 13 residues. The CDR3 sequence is CASGHGGGQPQHF. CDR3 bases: TGTGCCAGCGGACATGGGGGAGGTCAGCCCCAGCATTTT.